The T cell receptor beta chain described here comes from a study of identifying expanded T cells in peripheral blood. Points from the study as a whole: Across healthy donors, higher total template counts meant significantly greater approximately 2-week count variance.

The V and J ends lost 4 bases and 4 bases respectively, with 12 bases between them. This CDR3 region has 15 residues. Germline assignment: CDR1 SGHRS and CDR2 YFSETQ. About this clone: No antigen is known for it.

No infections or other immune events were documented during collection. The table came from immunoSEQ multiplex PCR; TCRdb's copy has only in-frame clones and leaves some out. The sample includes 45,000 to 65,000 clones, approximately 86% seen only once; the top ten take about 15%. This TCR was sampled from a person aged 18 to 70 in good health. The chain carries TRBV5-1 and TRBJ2-6, with D perhaps matching TRBD1 or TRBD2 (6 bases each). Sequencing used blood. CDR3 bases: TGCGCCAGCAGCCCGGGGGCAAAAGGGGCCAACGTCCTGACTTTC. This gives the protein CASSPGAKGANVLTF.